These T cell receptor beta chains were read from a single sample in a study of T-cell memory formation after mild COVID-19. TCRdb redid the calling of the 5' RACE reads with MiXCR, one entry per CDR3 protein. The sample yields hundreds of thousands of distinct CDR3 sequences, 25% to 30% seen once. Sample: PBMCs or a T cell subset sorted from them (not recorded which). These receptors came from an adult woman who had mild COVID-19 (a few samples of this study predate the infection). Cell type and time point are not known. The CDR3 runs from the conserved cysteine through the conserved F or W. A D gene is named only where the DNA matches it firmly. The size field is filled for only some rows; it gives once, few, many or a size class.

cdr3_length | j_call | clone_size | v_call | d_call | cdr3_aa | cdr3_nt
14 | TRBJ2-2 | few | TRBV7-6 | NA | CASRKNEFSGELFF | TGTGCCAGCAGAAAGAATGAGTTTTCCGGGGAGCTGTTTTTT
15 | TRBJ2-7 | NA | TRBV6-2/TRBV6-3 | TRBD1 | CASSYSTGNIGEQYF | TGTGCCAGCAGTTACTCGACAGGGAACATTGGCGAGCAGTACTTC
16 | TRBJ2-4 | NA | TRBV15 | NA | CATSRRQAGAKNIQYF | TGTGCCACCAGCAGACGACAGGCGGGGGCCAAAAACATTCAGTACTTC
15 | TRBJ2-5 | few | TRBV7-2 | TRBD1 | CASSPETGRVETQYF | TGTGCCAGCAGCCCAGAGACAGGGCGGGTAGAGACCCAGTACTTC
12 | TRBJ2-1 | NA | TRBV5-5 | NA | CASSFQRVEQFF | TGTGCCAGCAGCTTCCAGCGGGTTGAGCAGTTCTTC
14 | TRBJ2-7 | NA | TRBV6-5 | TRBD1 | CASGYGQGVNEQYF | TGTGCCAGCGGTTACGGACAGGGGGTGAACGAGCAGTACTTC
14 | TRBJ2-7 | NA | TRBV18 | NA | CASSPLQQGYEQYF | TGTGCCAGCTCACCACTTCAACAGGGCTACGAGCAGTACTTC
14 | TRBJ2-3 | NA | TRBV7-3 | NA | CASSLEGLGDTQYF | TGTGCCAGCAGCTTAGAAGGGCTAGGAGATACGCAGTATTTT
17 | TRBJ1-6 | NA | TRBV20-1 | NA | CSADDRSQLSRNSPLHF | TGCAGTGCTGATGACAGATCCCAACTCAGCCGTAATTCACCCCTCCACTTT
13 | TRBJ1-2 | few | TRBV12-3/TRBV12-4 | TRBD1 | CASSKDRGYGYTF | TGTGCCAGCAGTAAAGACAGGGGCTATGGCTACACCTTC
16 | TRBJ1-1 | few | TRBV6-2/TRBV6-3 | NA | CASSYSPREMNTEAFF | TGTGCCAGCAGTTACTCCCCAAGGGAGATGAACACTGAAGCTTTCTTT
15 | TRBJ1-2 | NA | TRBV13 | TRBD1 | CASRARGQRNYGYTF | TGTGCCAGCAGAGCCAGGGGACAGAGGAACTATGGCTACACCTTC
15 | TRBJ2-6 | NA | TRBV7-2 | NA | CASSLQISGANVLTF | TGTGCCAGCAGCCTACAGATATCTGGGGCCAACGTCCTGACTTTC
15 | TRBJ2-7 | NA | TRBV29-1 | TRBD2 | CSVDLGTSKTYEQYF | TGCAGCGTTGATCTTGGGACTAGCAAGACCTACGAGCAGTACTTC
13 | TRBJ1-1 | few | TRBV12-3/TRBV12-4 | NA | CASSFLLNTEAFF | TGTGCCAGCAGTTTCCTCCTCAACACTGAAGCTTTCTTT
16 | TRBJ2-7 | few | TRBV7-6 | NA | CASSLEGGGDSYEQYF | TGTGCCAGCAGCTTAGAGGGGGGTGGCGACTCCTACGAGCAGTACTTC
13 | TRBJ2-3 | many | TRBV11-2 | NA | CASSLDSADTQYF | TGTGCCAGCAGCCTCGACAGTGCAGATACGCAGTATTTT
18 | TRBJ2-3 | NA | TRBV7-8 | TRBD2 | CASSLNQGPGGPLDTQYF | TGTGCCAGCAGCTTAAATCAGGGGCCGGGAGGGCCTTTGGATACGCAGTATTTT
13 | TRBJ1-1 | NA | TRBV27 | NA | CASSPQGRFEAFF | TGTGCCAGCAGTCCCCAGGGACGTTTTGAAGCTTTCTTT
15 | TRBJ2-1 | many | TRBV7-3 | NA | CASSLDVGSYNEQFF | TGTGCCAGCAGCTTAGACGTAGGGTCCTACAATGAGCAGTTCTTC
15 | TRBJ1-2 | NA | TRBV6-5 | NA | CASSSSLPSNYGYTF | TGTGCCAGCAGTTCTAGCTTGCCTTCCAACTATGGCTACACCTTC
13 | TRBJ2-2 | NA | TRBV24-1 | TRBD1 | CATNDRDTGELFF | TGTGCCACCAACGACAGGGACACCGGGGAGCTGTTTTTT
18 | TRBJ2-2 | NA | TRBV6-5 | TRBD2 | CASSYSMVAGGKPGELFF | TGTGCCAGCAGTTACTCGATGGTAGCGGGGGGGAAACCCGGGGAGCTGTTTTTT
15 | TRBJ1-6 | NA | TRBV20-1 | TRBD1 | CSARRPGGAGSPLHF | TGCAGTGCACGGAGGCCAGGGGGCGCGGGTTCACCCCTCCACTTT
15 | TRBJ2-3 | few | TRBV24-1 | TRBD2 | CATSGATSGTDTQYF | TGTGCCACCAGTGGGGCGACTAGCGGCACAGATACGCAGTATTTT
13 | TRBJ2-1 | NA | TRBV7-2 | NA | CASSPTALGGQRF | TGTGCCAGCAGCCCCACTGCGTTGGGCGGGCAGAGGTTC
15 | TRBJ1-3 | few | TRBV3-1 | NA | CASSQDQISGNTIYF | TGTGCCAGCAGCCAAGATCAGATCTCTGGAAACACCATATATTTT
16 | TRBJ2-3 | NA | TRBV4-1 | TRBD2 | CASSQDARGGTDTQYF | TGCGCCAGCAGCCAAGATGCGCGGGGGGGCACAGATACGCAGTATTTT
16 | TRBJ2-6 | NA | TRBV4-2 | TRBD2 | CASSQAGLAGANVLTF | TGTGCCAGCAGCCAAGCGGGACTAGCTGGGGCCAACGTCCTGACTTTC
11 | TRBJ1-1 | many | TRBV20-1 | NA | CRTRQNTEAFF | TGCAGGACCCGACAGAACACTGAAGCTTTCTTT
14 | TRBJ1-6 | NA | TRBV12-3/TRBV12-4 | NA | CASSYVALGEPLHF | TGTGCCAGCAGTTACGTAGCTCTAGGCGAGCCCCTCCACTTT
13 | TRBJ1-2 | NA | TRBV2 | NA | CASSETGSYGYTF | TGTGCCAGCAGTGAAACAGGGAGCTATGGCTACACCTTC
16 | TRBJ1-6 | NA | TRBV5-8 | TRBD1 | CASSLRSGQGASPLHF | TGTGCCAGCAGCTTGCGTTCGGGACAGGGGGCTTCACCCCTCCACTTT
18 | TRBJ2-2 | NA | TRBV7-3 | TRBD2 | CASSFRTGGLINTGELFF | TGTGCCAGCAGCTTTCGAACGGGGGGACTTATCAACACCGGGGAGCTGTTTTTT
14 | TRBJ2-3 | NA | TRBV4-3 | TRBD2 | CASSRGLAADTQYF | TGCGCCAGCAGCAGAGGACTAGCCGCTGATACGCAGTATTTT
14 | TRBJ2-6 | few | TRBV7-6 | NA | CASSPISGANVLTF | TGTGCCAGCAGCCCTATCTCTGGGGCCAACGTCCTGACTTTC
13 | TRBJ1-1 | many | TRBV7-2 | NA | CASSSLGQLKAFF | TGTGCCAGCAGCTCGCTCGGACAGCTAAAAGCTTTCTTT
11 | TRBJ2-1 | many | TRBV7-8 | NA | CASSLGLGVFF | TGTGCCAGCAGCCTTGGACTGGGCGTTTTTTTC
15 | TRBJ1-4 | few | TRBV20-1 | NA | CSARDQTGGNEKLFF | TGCAGTGCTAGAGATCAAACAGGAGGGAATGAAAAACTGTTTTTT
14 | TRBJ2-7 | NA | TRBV30 | TRBD2 | CAWDGTSGPREQYF | TGTGCCTGGGATGGGACTAGCGGGCCCCGGGAGCAGTACTTC
16 | TRBJ2-1 | many | TRBV11-2 | NA | CASSARGGFSYNEQFF | TGTGCCAGCAGCGCCAGGGGCGGGTTTTCCTACAATGAGCAGTTCTTC
11 | TRBJ2-7 | many | TRBV6-5 | NA | CASRGPYEQYF | TGTGCCAGCAGGGGACCCTACGAGCAGTACTTC
14 | TRBJ1-6 | few | TRBV6-5 | NA | CASRTAGGMSPLHF | TGTGCCAGCAGAACCGCCGGGGGGATGTCACCCCTCCACTTT
17 | TRBJ2-1 | NA | TRBV5-1 | TRBD2 | CASSLGPGTSGSSEQFF | TGCGCCAGCAGCTTGGGGCCCGGGACTAGCGGGAGTAGTGAGCAGTTCTTC
14 | TRBJ2-5 | once | TRBV20-1 | NA | CSARPPTGQETQYF | TGCAGTGCTAGACCCCCCACAGGTCAAGAGACCCAGTACTTC
16 | TRBJ2-2 | NA | TRBV9 | TRBD2 | CASSLRFGGSSGELFF | TGTGCCAGCAGCCTGAGGTTCGGCGGGAGTTCCGGGGAGCTGTTTTTT
15 | TRBJ2-1 | few | TRBV3-1 | TRBD1 | CASSHTGTGVNEQFF | TGTGCCAGCAGCCATACCGGGACAGGAGTGAATGAGCAGTTCTTC
15 | TRBJ2-7 | NA | TRBV7-2 | TRBD1 | CASSPSWDRGREQYF | TGTGCCAGCAGCCCGTCCTGGGACAGGGGTCGCGAGCAGTACTTC
14 | TRBJ2-2 | NA | TRBV5-4 | TRBD2 | CASSWGGHTGELFF | TGTGCCAGCAGCTGGGGGGGTCACACCGGGGAGCTGTTTTTT
17 | TRBJ2-2 | few | TRBV24-1 | NA | CATSDKAVLSNTGELFF | TGTGCCACCAGTGACAAGGCGGTTCTATCGAACACCGGGGAGCTGTTTTTT
18 | TRBJ1-1 | NA | TRBV5-5 | TRBD1 | CASSGGAGGPFMNTEAFF | TGTGCCAGCAGCGGTGGGGCAGGGGGCCCCTTCATGAACACTGAAGCTTTCTTT
11 | TRBJ2-3 | NA | TRBV2 | TRBD1 | CASRTGGTQYF | TGTGCCAGCAGAACAGGGGGCACGCAGTATTTT
14 | TRBJ2-7 | NA | TRBV7-9 | NA | CASSLGKNVNEQYF | TGTGCCAGCAGCTTAGGGAAGAATGTCAACGAGCAGTACTTC
15 | TRBJ1-1 | NA | TRBV7-9 | TRBD1 | CASSLAETGRTEAFF | TGTGCCAGCAGCTTAGCGGAGACAGGGCGAACTGAAGCTTTCTTT
14 | TRBJ2-7 | few | TRBV10-3 | TRBD1 | CATLQGGAAYEQYF | TGTGCCACCCTACAGGGGGGTGCCGCCTACGAGCAGTACTTC
16 | TRBJ1-4 | few | TRBV11-2 | NA | CASSRLGGTTNEKLFF | TGTGCCAGCAGCCGTCTGGGCGGAACAACTAATGAAAAACTGTTTTTT
14 | TRBJ1-1 | few | TRBV7-9 | NA | CASSSFRGNTEAFF | TGTGCCAGCAGCTCCTTCAGGGGAAACACTGAAGCTTTCTTT
17 | TRBJ2-2 | NA | TRBV7-6 | NA | CASSSAGGVRNTGELFF | TGTGCCAGCAGCTCCGCAGGGGGGGTCAGGAACACCGGGGAGCTGTTTTTT
17 | TRBJ1-5 | NA | TRBV14 | TRBD1 | CASSHYSGTGRNQPQHF | TGTGCCAGCAGCCATTACTCAGGGACAGGCAGGAATCAGCCCCAGCATTTT